What follows describes a single T cell receptor beta chain. This entry is derived from a study of blood T cell repertoires in COVID-19. Repertoires were generated with immunoSEQ multiplex PCR, while TCRdb's copy carries only in-frame clones and drops some. The sample contains 250,000 to 350,000 clones, 80% to 90% of which appear only once. This CDR3 comprises 15 residues. Germline CDR1 is SGHAT and CDR2 is FQNNGV. The junction had 9 bases not matched to a gene; V was cut back by 6 bases and J by 6 bases. The chain is built from TRBV11-2 and TRBJ2-2; 8 bases are shared with TRBD1. This clonotype was obtained from a man under 40 with acute or convalescent COVID-19. Sample: peripheral blood. In DNA form, the CDR3 reads TGTGCCAGCAGAGATAACCAGGGGGCGGCCGGGGAGCTGTTTTTT. The encoded protein is CASRDNQGAAGELFF.